This entry concerns a single T cell receptor beta chain. The antigen is unknown. The sample originates from a study of graft-versus-host responses after intestinal transplantation. TCRdb keeps only in-frame clones here, not all; method: immunoSEQ multiplex PCR. The sample comprises 80,000 to 95,000 clones, about 92% of which are singletons, and 1.5% to 2.5% rests with the top ten. The germline V gene encodes CDR1 SEHNR and CDR2 FQNEAQ (reference sequence). The CDR3 runs to 13 residues. Trimming removed 1 base at V and 5 bases at J, with 6 bases between. Here the sequenced sample was unstimulated CD8+ T cells sorted from spleen or lymph node cells, taken before intestinal transplant. The source of this sequence is a human donor who received an intestinal transplant. The rearrangement links TRBV7-9 to TRBJ2-1; D remains ambiguous. CDR3 nucleotide sequence: TGTGCCAGCAGCTTAGACTTTAACAATGAGCAGTTCTTC. This sequence encodes CASSLDFNNEQFF. Together with reference TRBV7-9 and TRBJ2-1, the CDR3 gives the full variable domain: DTGVSQNPRHKITKRGQNVTFRCDPISEHNRLYWYRQTLGQGPEFLTYFQNEAQLEKSRLLSDRFSAERPKGSFSTLEIQRTEQGDSAMYLCASSLDFNNEQFFGPGTRLTVL.